This T cell receptor (beta chain) stems from a study of shared clonotypes between healthy human individuals. Repertoires were generated with immunoSEQ multiplex PCR, while TCRdb's copy carries only in-frame clones and drops some. The table shows 2 million to 2.5 million clones, with under 95% occurring only once. Whole-study findings and limits: Generally, estimated richness proved larger in naive subsets than it did in memory subsets.

Comment on this clone: The antigen remains undetermined.

Naive CD8 cells, CD45RO-negative and positively selected for CCR7, excluded terminally differentiated effector memory CD45RA+ cells. The specimen was naive CD8+ T cells from PBMCs. This receptor was identified in a young man in good health. Some clones in this sample may be carry-over from other donors' samples.

This CDR3 is CATKTEGQGLLTYEQYF. The CDR3 DNA follows: TGTGCCACCAAAACGGAGGGGCAGGGCCTTTTGACCTACGAGCAGTACTTC. The rearrangement joins TRBV27 to TRBJ2-7; possibly TRBD2 for D (6 bases). This CDR3 has 17 amino acids. V gave up 10 bases and J gave up 2 bases, with 27 bases separating them. Germline CDR1 is MNHEY and CDR2 is SMNVEV (reference sequence).